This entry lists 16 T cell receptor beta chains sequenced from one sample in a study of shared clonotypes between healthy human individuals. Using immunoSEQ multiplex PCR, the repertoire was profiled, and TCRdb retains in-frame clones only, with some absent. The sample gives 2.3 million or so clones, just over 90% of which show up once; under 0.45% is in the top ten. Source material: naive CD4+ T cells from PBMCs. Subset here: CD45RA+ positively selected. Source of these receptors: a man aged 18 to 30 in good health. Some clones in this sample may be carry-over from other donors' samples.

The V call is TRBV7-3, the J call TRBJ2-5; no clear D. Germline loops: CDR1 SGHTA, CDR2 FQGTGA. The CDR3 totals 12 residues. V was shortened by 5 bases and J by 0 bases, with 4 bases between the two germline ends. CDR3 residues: CASSADQETQYF. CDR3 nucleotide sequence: TGTGCCAGCAGCGCCGACCAAGAGACCCAGTACTTC.

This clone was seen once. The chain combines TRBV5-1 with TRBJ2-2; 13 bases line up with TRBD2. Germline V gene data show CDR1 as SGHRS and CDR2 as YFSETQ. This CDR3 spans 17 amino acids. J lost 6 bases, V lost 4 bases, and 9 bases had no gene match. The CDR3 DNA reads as TGCGCCAGCAGCCCCGGTCCGGGACTAGCGGGACCCGGGGAGCTGTTTTTT. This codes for CASSPGPGLAGPGELFF.

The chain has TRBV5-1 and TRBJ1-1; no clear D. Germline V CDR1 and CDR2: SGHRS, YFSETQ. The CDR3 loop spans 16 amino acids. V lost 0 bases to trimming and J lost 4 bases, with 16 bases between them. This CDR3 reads CASSLAWTHKPTEAFF. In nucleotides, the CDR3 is TGCGCCAGCAGCTTGGCGTGGACTCATAAACCCACTGAAGCTTTCTTT.

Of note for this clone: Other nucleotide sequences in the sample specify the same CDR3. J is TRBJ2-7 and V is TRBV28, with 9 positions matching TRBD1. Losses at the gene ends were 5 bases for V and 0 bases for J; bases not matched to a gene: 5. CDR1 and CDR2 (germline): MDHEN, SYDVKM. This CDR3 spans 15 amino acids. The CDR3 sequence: CASSGPGQGSYEQYF. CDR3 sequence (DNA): TGTGCCAGCAGTGGACCGGGACAGGGCTCCTACGAGCAGTACTTC. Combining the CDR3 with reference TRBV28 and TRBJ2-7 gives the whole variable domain DVKVTQSSRYLVKRTGEKVFLECVQDMDHENMFWYRQDPGLGLRLIYFSYDVKMKEKGDIPEGYSVSREKKERFSLILESASTNQTSMYLCASSGPGQGSYEQYFGPGTRLTVT.

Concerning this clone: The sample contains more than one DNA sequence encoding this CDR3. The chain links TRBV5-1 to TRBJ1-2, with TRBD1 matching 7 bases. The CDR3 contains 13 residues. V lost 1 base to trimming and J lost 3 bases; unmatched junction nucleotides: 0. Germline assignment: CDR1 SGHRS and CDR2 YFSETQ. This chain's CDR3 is CASSLTGDYGYTF. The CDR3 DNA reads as TGCGCCAGCAGCTTGACAGGGGACTATGGCTACACCTTC.

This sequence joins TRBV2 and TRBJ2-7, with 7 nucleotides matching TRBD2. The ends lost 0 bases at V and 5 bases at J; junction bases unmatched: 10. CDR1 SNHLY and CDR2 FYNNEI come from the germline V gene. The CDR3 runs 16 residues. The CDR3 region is CASSEATGRGVNEQYF. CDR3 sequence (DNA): TGTGCCAGCAGTGAAGCGACCGGACGGGGGGTAAACGAGCAGTACTTC.

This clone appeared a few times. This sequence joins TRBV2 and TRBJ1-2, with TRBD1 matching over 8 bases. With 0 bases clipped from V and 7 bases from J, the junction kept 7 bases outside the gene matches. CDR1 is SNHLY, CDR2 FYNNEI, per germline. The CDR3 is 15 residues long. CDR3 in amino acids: CASSEANDRGSGYTF. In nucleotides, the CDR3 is TGTGCCAGCAGTGAAGCGAACGACAGGGGCAGTGGCTACACCTTC.

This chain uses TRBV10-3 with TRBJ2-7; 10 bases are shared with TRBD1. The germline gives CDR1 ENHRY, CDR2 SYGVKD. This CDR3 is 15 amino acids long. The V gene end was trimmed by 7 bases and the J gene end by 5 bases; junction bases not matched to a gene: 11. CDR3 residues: CAINRPGQGTHEQYF. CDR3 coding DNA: TGTGCCATCAATCGTCCGGGACAGGGGACGCACGAGCAGTACTTC.

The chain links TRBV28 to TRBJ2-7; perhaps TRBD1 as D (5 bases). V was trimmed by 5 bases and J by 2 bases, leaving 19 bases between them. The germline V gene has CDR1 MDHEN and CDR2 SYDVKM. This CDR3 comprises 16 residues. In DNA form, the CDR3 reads TGTGCCAGCAGTCCACTCTACAGGTATGAACCCTACGAGCAGTACTTC. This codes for CASSPLYRYEPYEQYF. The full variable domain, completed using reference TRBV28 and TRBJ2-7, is DVKVTQSSRYLVKRTGEKVFLECVQDMDHENMFWYRQDPGLGLRLIYFSYDVKMKEKGDIPEGYSVSREKKERFSLILESASTNQTSMYLCASSPLYRYEPYEQYFGPGTRLTVT.

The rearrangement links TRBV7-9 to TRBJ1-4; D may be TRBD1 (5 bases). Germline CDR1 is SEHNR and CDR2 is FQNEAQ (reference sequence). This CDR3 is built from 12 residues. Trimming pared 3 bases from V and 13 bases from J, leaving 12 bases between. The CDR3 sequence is CASSLGGPRLFF. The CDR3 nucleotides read TGTGCCAGCAGCTTGGGGGGTCCTCGACTGTTTTTT.

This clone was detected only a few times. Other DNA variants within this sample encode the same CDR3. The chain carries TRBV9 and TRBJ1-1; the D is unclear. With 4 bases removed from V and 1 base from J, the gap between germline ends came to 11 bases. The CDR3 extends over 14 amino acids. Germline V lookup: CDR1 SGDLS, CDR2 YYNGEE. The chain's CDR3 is CASSPRGRNTEAFF. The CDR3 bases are TGTGCCAGCAGCCCCCGTGGCAGGAACACTGAAGCTTTCTTT.

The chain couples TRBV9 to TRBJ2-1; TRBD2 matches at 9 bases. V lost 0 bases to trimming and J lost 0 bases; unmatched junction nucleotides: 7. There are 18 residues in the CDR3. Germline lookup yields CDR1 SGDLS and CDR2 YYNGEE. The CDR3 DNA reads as TGTGCCAGCAGCGTAGCTCTTGGTAGCGGGAGCTCCTACAATGAGCAGTTCTTC. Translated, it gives CASSVALGSGSSYNEQFF.

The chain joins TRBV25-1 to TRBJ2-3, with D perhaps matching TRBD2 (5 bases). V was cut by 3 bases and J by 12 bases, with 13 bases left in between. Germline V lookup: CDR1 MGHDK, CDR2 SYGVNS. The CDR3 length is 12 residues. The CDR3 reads CASSEGRHYQYF. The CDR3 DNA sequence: TGTGCCAGCAGTGAGGGGAGACACTATCAGTATTTT.

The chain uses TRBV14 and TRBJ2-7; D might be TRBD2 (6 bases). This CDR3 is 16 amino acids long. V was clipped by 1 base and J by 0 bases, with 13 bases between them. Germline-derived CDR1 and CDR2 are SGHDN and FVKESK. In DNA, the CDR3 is TGTGCCAGCAGCCAAGGCGGAGCGGGTAGCTCCTACGAGCAGTACTTC. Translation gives CASSQGGAGSSYEQYF.

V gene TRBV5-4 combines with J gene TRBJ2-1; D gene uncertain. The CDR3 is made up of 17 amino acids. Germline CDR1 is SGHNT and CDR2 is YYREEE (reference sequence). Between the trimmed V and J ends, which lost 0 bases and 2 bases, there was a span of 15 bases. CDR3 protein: CASSLGGLGRTYNEQFF. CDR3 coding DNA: TGTGCCAGCAGCTTGGGGGGTTTGGGCAGAACCTACAATGAGCAGTTCTTC.

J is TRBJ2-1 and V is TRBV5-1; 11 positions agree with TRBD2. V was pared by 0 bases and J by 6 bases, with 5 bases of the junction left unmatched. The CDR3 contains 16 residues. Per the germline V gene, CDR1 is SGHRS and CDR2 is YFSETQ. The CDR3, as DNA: TGCGCCAGCAGCTTGGGGACTAGCGGGTATCCCAATGAGCAGTTCTTC. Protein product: CASSLGTSGYPNEQFF. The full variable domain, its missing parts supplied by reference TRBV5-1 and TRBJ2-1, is KAGVTQTPRYLIKTRGQQVTLSCSPISGHRSVSWYQQTPGQGLQFLFEYFSETQRNKGNFPGRFSGRQFSNSRSEMNVSTLELGDSALYLCASSLGTSGYPNEQFFGPGTRLTVL.